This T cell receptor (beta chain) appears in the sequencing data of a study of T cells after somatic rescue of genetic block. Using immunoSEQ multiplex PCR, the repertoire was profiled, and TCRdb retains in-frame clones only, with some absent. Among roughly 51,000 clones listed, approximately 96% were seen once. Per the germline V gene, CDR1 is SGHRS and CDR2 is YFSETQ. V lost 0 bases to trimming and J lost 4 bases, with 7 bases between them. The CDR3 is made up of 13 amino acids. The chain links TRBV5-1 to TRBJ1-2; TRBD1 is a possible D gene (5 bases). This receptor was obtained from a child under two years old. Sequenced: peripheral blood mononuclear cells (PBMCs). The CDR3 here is CASSLEGAYGYTF. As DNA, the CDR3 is TGCGCCAGCAGCTTGGAAGGGGCCTATGGCTACACCTTC.